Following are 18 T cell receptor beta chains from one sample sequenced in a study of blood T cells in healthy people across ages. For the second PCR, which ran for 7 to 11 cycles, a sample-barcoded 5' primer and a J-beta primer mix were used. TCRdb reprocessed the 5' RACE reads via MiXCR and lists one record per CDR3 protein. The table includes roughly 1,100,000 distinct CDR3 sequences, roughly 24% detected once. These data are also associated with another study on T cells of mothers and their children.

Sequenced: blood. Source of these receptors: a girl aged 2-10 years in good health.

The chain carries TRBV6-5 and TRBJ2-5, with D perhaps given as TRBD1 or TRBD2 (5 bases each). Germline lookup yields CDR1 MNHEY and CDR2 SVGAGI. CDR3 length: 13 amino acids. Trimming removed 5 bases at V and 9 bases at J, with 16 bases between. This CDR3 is CASSVRDAEAQYF. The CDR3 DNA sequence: TGTGCCAGCAGTGTCAGGGACGCCGAGGCCCAGTACTTC.

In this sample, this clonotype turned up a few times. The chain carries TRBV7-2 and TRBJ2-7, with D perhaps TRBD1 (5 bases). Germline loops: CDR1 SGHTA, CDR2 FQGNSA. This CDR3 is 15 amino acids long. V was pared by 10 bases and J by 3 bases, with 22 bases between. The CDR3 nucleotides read TGTGCCACCACCGGTGGGGCTGCCCCCTTCTACGAGCAGTACTTC. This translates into CATTGGAAPFYEQYF.

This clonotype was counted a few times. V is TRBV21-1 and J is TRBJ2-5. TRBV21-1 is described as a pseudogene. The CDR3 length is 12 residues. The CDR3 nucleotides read TGTGCCAGCACGTTAGTGGAAGAGACCCAGTACTTC. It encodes CASTLVEETQYF.

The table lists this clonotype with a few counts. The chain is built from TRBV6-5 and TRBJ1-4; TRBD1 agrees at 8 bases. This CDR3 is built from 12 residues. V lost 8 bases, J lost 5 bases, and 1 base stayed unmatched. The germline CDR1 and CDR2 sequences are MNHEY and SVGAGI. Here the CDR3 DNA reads TGTGCCAGCCGGACAGGGAATGAAAAACTGTTTTTT. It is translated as CASRTGNEKLFF.

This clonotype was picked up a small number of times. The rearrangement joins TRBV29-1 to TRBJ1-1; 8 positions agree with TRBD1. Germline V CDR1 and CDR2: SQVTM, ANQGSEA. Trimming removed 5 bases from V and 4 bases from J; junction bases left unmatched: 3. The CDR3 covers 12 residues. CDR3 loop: CSVQGARTEAFF. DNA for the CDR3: TGCAGCGTTCAGGGGGCGCGCACTGAAGCTTTCTTT.

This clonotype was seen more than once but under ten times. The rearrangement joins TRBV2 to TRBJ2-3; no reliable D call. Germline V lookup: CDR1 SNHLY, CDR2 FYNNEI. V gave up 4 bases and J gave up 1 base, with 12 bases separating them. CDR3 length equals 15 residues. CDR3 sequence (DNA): TGTGCCAGCAGTGGAAGACATGGGGGCACAGATACGCAGTATTTT. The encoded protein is CASSGRHGGTDTQYF. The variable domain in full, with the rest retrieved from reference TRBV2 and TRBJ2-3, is EPEVTQTPSHQVTQMGQEVILRCVPISNHLYFYWYRQILGQKVEFLVSFYNNEISEKSEIFDDQFSVERPDGSNFTLKIRSTKLEDSAMYFCASSGRHGGTDTQYFGPGTRLTVL.

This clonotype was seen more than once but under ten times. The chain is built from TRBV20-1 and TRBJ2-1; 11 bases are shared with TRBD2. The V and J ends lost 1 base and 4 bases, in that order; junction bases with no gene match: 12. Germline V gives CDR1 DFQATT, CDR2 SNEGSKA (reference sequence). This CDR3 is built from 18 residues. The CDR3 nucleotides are TGCAGTGCTAGAGTTCTCTTCATAGCGGGGGGGGGATACAATGAGCAGTTCTTC. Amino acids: CSARVLFIAGGGYNEQFF.

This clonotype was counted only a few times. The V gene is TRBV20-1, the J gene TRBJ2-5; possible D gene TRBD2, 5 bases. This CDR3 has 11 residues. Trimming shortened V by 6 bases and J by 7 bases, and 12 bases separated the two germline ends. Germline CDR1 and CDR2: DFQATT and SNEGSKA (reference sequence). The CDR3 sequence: CSATLAGTQYF. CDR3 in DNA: TGCAGTGCCACACTTGCGGGGACCCAGTACTTC.

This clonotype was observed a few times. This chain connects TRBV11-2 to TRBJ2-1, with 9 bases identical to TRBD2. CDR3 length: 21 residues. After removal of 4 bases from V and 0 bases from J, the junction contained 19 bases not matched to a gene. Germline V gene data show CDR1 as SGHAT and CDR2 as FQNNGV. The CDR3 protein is CASSSSLEAGGLLGSYNEQFF. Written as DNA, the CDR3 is TGTGCCAGCAGCTCCTCCTTGGAAGCGGGGGGCCTTCTCGGCTCCTACAATGAGCAGTTCTTC.

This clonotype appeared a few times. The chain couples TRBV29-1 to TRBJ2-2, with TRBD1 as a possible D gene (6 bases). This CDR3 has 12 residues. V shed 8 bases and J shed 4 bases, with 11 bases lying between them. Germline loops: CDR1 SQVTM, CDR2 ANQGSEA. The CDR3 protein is CSTTGSTGELFF. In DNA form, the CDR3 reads TGCAGCACCACAGGGAGCACCGGGGAGCTGTTTTTT.

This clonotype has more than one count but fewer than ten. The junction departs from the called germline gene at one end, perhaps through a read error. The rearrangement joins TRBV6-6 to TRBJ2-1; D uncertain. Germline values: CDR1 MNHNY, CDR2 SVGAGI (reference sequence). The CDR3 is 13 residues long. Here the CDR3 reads CANSYGRANEQFF. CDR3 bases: TGTGCCAACAGTTACGGACGGGCGAATGAGCAGTTCTTC.

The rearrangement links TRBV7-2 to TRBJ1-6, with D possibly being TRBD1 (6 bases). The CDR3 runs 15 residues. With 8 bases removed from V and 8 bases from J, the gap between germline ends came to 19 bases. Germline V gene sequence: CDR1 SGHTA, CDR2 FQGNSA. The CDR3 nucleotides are TGTGCCAGCCACTCGTCGGGGGCAGGAGATTCACCCCTCCACTTT. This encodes CASHSSGAGDSPLHF.

The CDR3 loop reads CASTLFPTDTQYF. The CDR3 DNA sequence: TGTGCCAGCACCCTATTCCCCACAGATACGCAGTATTTT. The chain uses TRBV2 and TRBJ2-3; D gene unclear. The CDR3 loop spans 13 amino acids. Germline assignment: CDR1 SNHLY and CDR2 FYNNEI. With 7 bases removed from V and 2 bases from J, the gap between germline ends came to 10 bases.

The CDR3 region is CSATDREDEQYF. The CDR3 region has the DNA TGCAGCGCCACGGACAGGGAGGACGAGCAGTACTTC. The chain combines TRBV29-1 with TRBJ2-7; TRBD1 matches at 8 bases. V shed 7 bases, J shed 5 bases, and the junction held 7 bases outside the gene matches. CDR1 is SQVTM, CDR2 ANQGSEA, per germline. CDR3 length equals 12 residues.

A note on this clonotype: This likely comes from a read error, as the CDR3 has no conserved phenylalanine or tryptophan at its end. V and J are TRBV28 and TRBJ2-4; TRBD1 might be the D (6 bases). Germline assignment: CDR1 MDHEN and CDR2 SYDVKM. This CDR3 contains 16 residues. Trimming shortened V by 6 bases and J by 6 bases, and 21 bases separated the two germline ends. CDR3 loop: CASSPRTYRVINIQYL. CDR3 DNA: TGTGCCAGCAGCCCCAGAACTTACAGGGTAATAAACATTCAGTACCTC.

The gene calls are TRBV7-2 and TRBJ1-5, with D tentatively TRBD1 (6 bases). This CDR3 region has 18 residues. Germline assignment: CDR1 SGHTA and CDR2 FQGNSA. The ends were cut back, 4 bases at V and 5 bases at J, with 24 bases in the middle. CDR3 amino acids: CASSSVGRGEGGYQPQHF. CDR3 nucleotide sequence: TGTGCCAGCAGCTCGGTCGGCAGGGGTGAAGGTGGCTATCAGCCCCAGCATTTT.

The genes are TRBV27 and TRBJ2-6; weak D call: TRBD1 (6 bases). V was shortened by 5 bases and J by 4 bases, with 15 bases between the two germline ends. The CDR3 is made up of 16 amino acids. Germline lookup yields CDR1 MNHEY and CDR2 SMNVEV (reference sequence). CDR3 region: CASSLRGGAGANVLTF. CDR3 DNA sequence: TGTGCCAGCAGTCTTCGAGGGGGTGCAGGGGCCAACGTCCTGACTTTC.

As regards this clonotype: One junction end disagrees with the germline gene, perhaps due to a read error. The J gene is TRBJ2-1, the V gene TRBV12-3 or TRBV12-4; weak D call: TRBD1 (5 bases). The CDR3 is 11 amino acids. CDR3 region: CTSSYRSEQFF. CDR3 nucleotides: TGTACCAGCAGTTACAGGAGTGAGCAGTTCTTC.